Given below is one T cell receptor (beta chain) in context. Its antigen is undetermined. This sample stems from a study of CD8+ T cells in alopecia areata. Study-level background: Using the percentage of affected scalp area, treated patients' severity was scored.

Indicated treatment: oral pan-JAK inhibitor, 5-10 mg twice daily. cDNA reverse transcribed from extracted RNA served as the sequencing template. Clones were read by immunoSEQ multiplex PCR, and TCRdb kept only the in-frame ones, dropping some. The profile shows 90,000 to 150,000 clones, about 50% of them singletons. Study-wide results and caveats: With one nonresponder, baseline CD8+ expansion's link to response remains uncertain.

Between the trimmed V and J ends, which lost 3 bases and 7 bases, there was a span of 16 bases. Germline V gene sequence: CDR1 SGHDT, CDR2 YYEEEE. This CDR3 region has 14 residues. The clonotype originates from a human donor with alopecia areata. This rearrangement joins TRBV5-6 to TRBJ1-1; D might be TRBD1 (5 bases). This material consisted of CD4+ T cells sorted from blood, taken at week 4, from a patient treated with tofacitinib. For the CDR3, the DNA is TGTGCCAGCAGCTATAGGGCGGGGCAAAATGAAGCTTTCTTT. Its protein product is CASSYRAGQNEAFF.